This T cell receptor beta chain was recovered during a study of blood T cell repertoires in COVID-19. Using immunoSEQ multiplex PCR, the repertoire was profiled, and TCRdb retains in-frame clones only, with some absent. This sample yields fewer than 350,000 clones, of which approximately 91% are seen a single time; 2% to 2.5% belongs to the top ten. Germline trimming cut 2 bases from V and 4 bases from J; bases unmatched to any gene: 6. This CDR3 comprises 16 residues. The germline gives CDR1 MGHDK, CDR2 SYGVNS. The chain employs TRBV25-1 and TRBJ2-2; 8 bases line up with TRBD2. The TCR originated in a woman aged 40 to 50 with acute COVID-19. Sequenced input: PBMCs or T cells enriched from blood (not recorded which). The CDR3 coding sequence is TGTGCCAGCAGTGAACATGGACTAGCAATCACCGGGGAGCTGTTTTTT. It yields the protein CASSEHGLAITGELFF.